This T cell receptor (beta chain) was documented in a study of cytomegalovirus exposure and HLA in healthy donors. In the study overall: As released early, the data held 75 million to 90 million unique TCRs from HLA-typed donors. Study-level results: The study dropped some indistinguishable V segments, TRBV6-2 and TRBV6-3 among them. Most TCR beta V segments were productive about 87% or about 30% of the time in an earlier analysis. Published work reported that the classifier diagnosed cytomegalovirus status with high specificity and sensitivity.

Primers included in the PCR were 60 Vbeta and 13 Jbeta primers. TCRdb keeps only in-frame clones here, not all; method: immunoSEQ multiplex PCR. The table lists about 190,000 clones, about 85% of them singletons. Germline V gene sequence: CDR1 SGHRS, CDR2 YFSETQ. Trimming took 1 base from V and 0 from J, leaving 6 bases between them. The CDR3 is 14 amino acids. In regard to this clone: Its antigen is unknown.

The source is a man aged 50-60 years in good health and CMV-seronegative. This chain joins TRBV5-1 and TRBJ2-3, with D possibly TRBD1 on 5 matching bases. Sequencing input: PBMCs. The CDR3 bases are TGCGCCAGCAGCTTGCAGGGTAGCACAGATACGCAGTATTTT. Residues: CASSLQGSTDTQYF.